This T cell receptor beta chain stems from a study of response to subunit inactivated influenza vaccine. This clonotype was counted many times. TCRdb reanalysed the RT-PCR reads using MiXCR and keeps one entry per CDR3 protein. The sample holds hundreds of thousands of distinct CDR3 sequences, 11% seen once. Germline assignment: CDR1 DFQATT and CDR2 SNEGSKA (reference sequence). CDR3 length: 16 amino acids. Between the trimmed V and J ends, which lost 1 base and 6 bases, there was a span of 16 bases. A further study also used this sample, focusing on T cells expressing NK-cell markers. From that study: Libraries used 5'RACE template switching adding universal primer site and UMIs.

The sequencing here drew on PBMCs from blood, taken on the day of vaccination. The receptor comes from a middle-aged man who received an inactivated influenza vaccine. The chain recombines TRBV20-1 with TRBJ1-6; D ambiguous. The CDR3 loop reads CSARAVTESTNSPLHF. The CDR3 DNA reads as TGCAGTGCTAGAGCCGTTACCGAAAGCACTAATTCACCCCTCCACTTT.